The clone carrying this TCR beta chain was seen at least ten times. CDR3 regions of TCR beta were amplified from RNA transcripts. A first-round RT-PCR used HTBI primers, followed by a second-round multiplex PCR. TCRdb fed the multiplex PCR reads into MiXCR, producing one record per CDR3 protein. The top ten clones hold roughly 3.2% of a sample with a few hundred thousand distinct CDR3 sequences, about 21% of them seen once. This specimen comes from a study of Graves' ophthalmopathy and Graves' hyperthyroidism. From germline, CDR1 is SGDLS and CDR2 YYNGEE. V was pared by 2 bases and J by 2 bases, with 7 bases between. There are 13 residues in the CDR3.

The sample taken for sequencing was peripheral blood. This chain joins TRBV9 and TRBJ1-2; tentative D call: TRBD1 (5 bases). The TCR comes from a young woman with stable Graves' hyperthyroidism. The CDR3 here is CASSVDSNYGYTF. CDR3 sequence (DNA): TGTGCCAGCAGCGTCGACAGCAACTATGGCTACACCTTC.